This T cell receptor beta chain originates from a study of T cells in narcolepsy. This clone was seen a handful of times. As yet, its antigen is unknown. In germline, CDR1 is MGHRA, CDR2 YSYEKL. The ends were cut back, 2 bases at V and 5 bases at J, with 15 bases in the middle. The CDR3 has 15 amino acids. The repertoire was sequenced with immunoSEQ multiplex PCR; TCRdb's copy has only in-frame clones and lacks some. In the table there are 25,000 to 30,000 clones, roughly 78% of which are singletons. Regarding the study as a whole: HCRT-specific and TRIB2-specific autoreactive clonotypes appeared among same-patient CSF and blood CD4+ clonotypes. Autoreactive clone sequences were missing from some blood memory CD4+ repertoires.

V and J are TRBV4-1 and TRBJ2-5; D gene uncertain. Specimen: memory (CD45RA-) CD4+ T cells from blood. This clonotype originated in a human donor in good health. CDR3 protein: CASSQTANSWETQYF. In nucleotides, the CDR3 is TGCGCCAGCAGCCAAACGGCCAACAGCTGGGAGACCCAGTACTTC.